The 32 T cell receptor beta chains below come from one sample, sequenced in a study of spatial heterogeneity in lung cancer. Study results and caveats: Mutation tallies in tumors tracked expanded intratumoral alpha and beta TCR counts.

For these receptors, no antigen is known. The sample's time point: sample taken at primary tumor resection. TCRdb re-called the 5' RACE reads through MiXCR, storing one row per CDR3 protein. The sample records about 23,000 distinct CDR3 sequences, 4.8% being singletons. The source material was lung tumor tissue, sampled at surgery. The receptors come from a male donor with early-stage non-small cell lung cancer.

V gene TRBV30 combines with J gene TRBJ2-2, with TRBD2 identical over 7 bases. Germline V CDR1 and CDR2: GTSNPN, SVGIG (reference sequence). V lost 5 bases to trimming and J lost 7 bases; unmatched junction nucleotides: 10. The CDR3 has 14 residues. CDR3 region: CAWSPRLAGGELFF. CDR3 sequence (DNA): TGTGCCTGGTCCCCTCGACTAGCCGGCGGGGAGCTGTTTTTT.

This clonotype was recorded many times. The chain links TRBV7-9 to TRBJ2-3, with D possibly being TRBD2 (5 bases). Per the germline V gene, CDR1 is SEHNR and CDR2 is FQNEAQ (reference sequence). The CDR3 covers 14 residues. Trimming removed 1 base at V and 2 bases at J, with 7 bases between. For the CDR3, the DNA is TGTGCCAGCAGCTTAGACGGGATCACAGATACGCAGTATTTT. Its translation: CASSLDGITDTQYF.

The V gene is TRBV7-2, the J gene TRBJ2-3; D is ambiguous. From germline, CDR1 is SGHTA and CDR2 FQGNSA. V lost 5 bases, J lost 4 bases, and 13 bases lay in between. The length of the CDR3 is 14 residues. The CDR3 sequence: CASSALGLADTQYF. CDR3 DNA: TGTGCCAGCAGCGCCCTTGGGTTGGCAGATACGCAGTATTTT.

V gene TRBV5-5 combines with J gene TRBJ1-2; 9 bases fit TRBD1. This CDR3 contains 14 residues. The germline gives CDR1 SGHKS, CDR2 YYEKEE (reference sequence). The V gene end was trimmed by 3 bases and the J gene end by 7 bases; junction bases not matched to a gene: 7. This CDR3 reads CASSSTTGGIGYTF. The CDR3 DNA reads TGTGCCAGCAGCTCGACTACAGGGGGCATTGGCTACACCTTC.

This clonotype has ten or more counts. The CDR3 protein is CASSSTLNTGELFF. Written as DNA, the CDR3 is TGTGCCAGCAGCTCCACCTTGAACACCGGGGAGCTGTTTTTT. The rearrangement links TRBV2 to TRBJ2-2; D is uncertain. V lost 6 bases and J 1 base, leaving 9 bases between the germline ends. Germline values: CDR1 SNHLY, CDR2 FYNNEI. The CDR3 loop spans 14 amino acids.

The table lists this clonotype with many counts. The chain recombines TRBV6-5 with TRBJ1-5, with D hard to call. The germline V and J ends were trimmed by 6 bases and 6 bases, with 21 bases remaining between them. The CDR3 is 16 residues long. From germline, CDR1 is MNHEY and CDR2 SVGAGI. This CDR3 reads CASSRTSGSFGQPQHF. CDR3 nucleotides: TGTGCCAGCAGCCGGACTAGCGGGAGTTTTGGTCAGCCCCAGCATTTT.

In its sample, this clonotype was seen many times. The chain links TRBV7-3 to TRBJ1-2; D not resolved. CDR1 is SGHTA and CDR2 is FQGTGA in the germline V gene. This CDR3 has 14 amino acids. Trimming removed 0 bases at V and 4 bases at J, with 9 bases between. As DNA, the CDR3 is TGTGCCAGCAGCTTAACGTTCTTTTCCTATGGCTACACCTTC. Residues: CASSLTFFSYGYTF.

This rearrangement joins TRBV6-1 to TRBJ2-1, with 8 bases fitting TRBD1. V lost 4 bases, J lost 6 bases, and 11 bases stayed unmatched. This CDR3 contains 16 residues. Germline values: CDR1 MNHNS, CDR2 SASEGT. The CDR3 spells CASSASLLQGGNEQFF. The CDR3 DNA is TGTGCCAGCAGTGCCTCTTTGTTACAGGGGGGCAATGAGCAGTTCTTC.

This clonotype was counted many times. CDR3 loop: CASERGVGDDEQFF. CDR3 bases: TGTGCCAGCGAGAGAGGGGTCGGGGACGATGAGCAGTTCTTC. The V and J genes are TRBV28 and TRBJ2-1, with D perhaps being TRBD1 or TRBD2 (5 bases each). CDR1 is MDHEN, CDR2 SYDVKM, per germline. The CDR3 has 14 amino acids. V shed 8 bases and J shed 8 bases, with 19 bases lying between them.

This clonotype has a count of ten or more. V usage is TRBV6-6 and J usage is TRBJ2-2; D may be TRBD1 (7 bases). CDR3 size: 14 residues. Trimming took 8 bases from V and 6 from J, leaving 16 bases between them. CDR1 is MNHNY and CDR2 is SVGAGI in the germline V gene (reference sequence). Here the CDR3 DNA reads TGTGCCAGCGGTGGCAGGGGGGCGGCCGGGGAGCTGTTTTTT. The encoded protein is CASGGRGAAGELFF.

V gene TRBV19 combines with J gene TRBJ1-5; TRBD1 matches 8 bases. CDR3 length: 14 residues. V was clipped by 6 bases and J by 6 bases; unmatched bases: 7. Per germline, CDR1 LNHDA and CDR2 SQIVND (reference sequence). This chain's CDR3 is CASRTGDLIQPQHF. The CDR3 DNA is TGTGCCAGTAGGACAGGGGACTTGATTCAGCCCCAGCATTTT.

This clonotype was detected ten times or more. The V gene is TRBV29-1, the J gene TRBJ2-3, with TRBD2 as a possible D gene (6 bases). Deletions cut 4 bases from V and 5 bases from J, with 16 bases between. The CDR3 contains 14 residues. CDR1 is SQVTM and CDR2 is ANQGSEA in the germline V gene. CDR3 DNA: TGCAGCGTTGTGGTGAGCGGGTTGGGAGATACGCAGTATTTT. Protein sequence: CSVVVSGLGDTQYF.

This clonotype was counted at least ten times. V usage is TRBV20-1 and J usage is TRBJ2-7, with TRBD2 identical over 14 bases. Per the germline V gene, CDR1 is DFQATT and CDR2 is SNEGSKA (reference sequence). The CDR3 covers 16 residues. After removal of 4 bases from V and 4 bases from J, the junction contained 9 bases not matched to a gene. CDR3 bases: TGCAGTGCTACCGGGACTAGCGGGAGTGGGATGTACGAGCAGTACTTC. Translation: CSATGTSGSGMYEQYF.

In this sample, this clonotype turned up many times. This chain joins TRBV5-1 and TRBJ1-2, with D perhaps matching TRBD1 (6 bases). The CDR3 is 14 amino acids. Between the trimmed V and J ends, which lost 4 bases and 1 base, there was a span of 11 bases. From germline, CDR1 is SGHRS and CDR2 YFSETQ. CDR3 nucleotide sequence: TGCGCCAGCAGCGGACGGACAGATAACTATGGCTACACCTTC. This codes for CASSGRTDNYGYTF.

This clonotype was detected many times. The gene calls are TRBV24-1 and TRBJ1-5; the D is unclear. The germline V and J ends were trimmed by 2 bases and 6 bases, with 13 bases remaining between them. The CDR3 spans 15 residues. Germline CDR1 KGHDR, CDR2 SFDVKD. CDR3 coding DNA: TGTGCCACCAGTGATTCCAAGGCGGCGGGTCAGCCCCAGCATTTT. It translates to CATSDSKAAGQPQHF.

This clonotype was seen repeatedly, ten times or more. The rearrangement joins TRBV6-5 to TRBJ1-4, with D perhaps TRBD1 (6 bases). V was cut by 2 bases and J by 6 bases, with 13 bases left in between. CDR1 and CDR2 from the germline V gene are MNHEY and SVGAGI. This CDR3 contains 15 residues. This CDR3 is CASSYTRGGDEKLFF. The CDR3 DNA reads TGTGCCAGCAGTTACACCAGGGGCGGAGATGAAAAACTGTTTTTT.

There are many counts of this clonotype. The chain joins TRBV28 to TRBJ1-2; D remains ambiguous. The CDR3 is 14 residues long. Trimming cost V 6 bases and J 8 bases, with 19 bases left between them. CDR1 and CDR2 (germline): MDHEN, SYDVKM. The CDR3 reads CASRVPKTPGGYTF. CDR3 in DNA: TGTGCCAGCAGGGTCCCCAAGACCCCGGGAGGCTACACCTTC.

This clonotype occurred many times. CDR3 sequence (DNA): TGTGCCAGCAGCCCCGGGACAGGATTGTACCAAGAGACCCAGTACTTC. Its protein product is CASSPGTGLYQETQYF. This chain uses TRBV11-2 with TRBJ2-5, with 8 nucleotides matching TRBD1. Germline assignment: CDR1 SGHAT and CDR2 FQNNGV. This CDR3 has 16 amino acids. V was pared by 5 bases and J by 0 bases, with 8 bases of the junction left unmatched.

At least ten counts were recorded for this clonotype. The chain uses TRBV6-5 and TRBJ2-5, with D tentatively TRBD2 (6 bases). V dropped 10 bases and J dropped 4 bases, with 13 bases sitting between them. Germline values: CDR1 MNHEY, CDR2 SVGAGI. The CDR3 spans 12 residues. The CDR3 here is CAIAGTTETQYF. The CDR3 nucleotides are TGTGCCATCGCGGGGACGACAGAGACCCAGTACTTC.

This clonotype is medium-sized. The V call is TRBV11-2, the J call TRBJ1-1; the D gene is possibly TRBD1 (5 bases). The CDR3 sequence is 13 residues long. V lost 1 base and J 3 bases, leaving 6 bases between the germline ends. Germline CDR1 is SGHAT and CDR2 is FQNNGV. DNA for the CDR3: TGTGCCAGCAGCTTAGGGACACACACTGAAGCTTTCTTT. Translating it yields CASSLGTHTEAFF.

This clonotype was observed many times. This rearrangement joins TRBV6-5 to TRBJ2-7; possible D gene TRBD1, 6 bases. Germline values: CDR1 MNHEY, CDR2 SVGAGI. The CDR3 has 15 residues. V was clipped by 0 bases and J by 3 bases, with 12 bases between them. As DNA, the CDR3 is TGTGCCAGCAGTTACTCCGGGACATTAGACTACGAGCAGTACTTC. Translating gives CASSYSGTLDYEQYF.

This clonotype was counted ten times or more. This sequence joins TRBV12-3 or TRBV12-4 and TRBJ2-6, with D possibly being TRBD2 (6 bases). The CDR3 covers 18 residues. Trimming shortened V by 5 bases and J by 0 bases, and 17 bases separated the two germline ends. CDR3 bases: TGTGCCAGCAGTAGTCGAGGAGGGGCGCCCTCTGGGGCCAACGTCCTGACTTTC. It encodes CASSSRGGAPSGANVLTF.

This clonotype has ten or more counts. This chain uses TRBV27 with TRBJ2-5; D perhaps matches TRBD2 (6 bases). CDR1 is MNHEY and CDR2 is SMNVEV in the germline V gene (reference sequence). V shed 6 bases and J shed 5 bases, with 22 bases lying between them. This CDR3 has 16 amino acids. The CDR3 nucleotides are TGTGCCAGCAGACCGGGGACTGGGTGGCAATGGGAGACCCAGTACTTC. Protein sequence: CASRPGTGWQWETQYF.

This clonotype has ten or more counts. DNA for the CDR3: TGCGCCAGCAGCCAAGATTATAGGACAGTGGGGAACACCATATATTTT. Residues: CASSQDYRTVGNTIYF. This chain joins TRBV4-3 and TRBJ1-3; possible D gene TRBD1, 6 bases. This CDR3 has 16 amino acids. Germline V gene data show CDR1 as LGHNA and CDR2 as YSLEER. Between the trimmed V and J ends, which lost 0 bases and 7 bases, there was a span of 16 bases.

This clonotype was found many times. The chain has TRBV6-1 and TRBJ2-5; D uncertain. This CDR3 comprises 14 residues. CDR1 is MNHNS and CDR2 is SASEGT in the germline V gene. V lost 2 bases and J lost 7, with 14 bases in between. CDR3 coding DNA: TGTGCCAGCAGTGAAACGACGGTTATCGGGACCCAGTACTTC. It encodes CASSETTVIGTQYF.

Regarding this clonotype: This may be a read error, as it is one base from a much larger clone. The chain links TRBV10-3 to TRBJ1-5; the D is unclear. CDR1 ENHRY and CDR2 SYGVKD come from the germline V gene. The CDR3 consists of 13 residues. Trimming shortened V by 7 bases and J by 5 bases, and 12 bases separated the two germline ends. CDR3 in DNA: TGTGCCATCAAGGACGGGGAAGATCAGCCCCAGCATTTT. It codes for CAIKDGEDQPQHF.

This clonotype was detected many times. The chain couples TRBV15 to TRBJ2-7, with D possibly TRBD2 on 6 matching bases. Germline V lookup: CDR1 LNHNV, CDR2 YYDKDF (reference sequence). Between the trimmed V and J ends, which lost 0 bases and 0 bases, there was a span of 9 bases. The CDR3 sequence is 15 residues long. CDR3: CATSREGGASYEQYF. In DNA, the CDR3 is TGTGCCACCAGCAGAGAGGGCGGGGCCTCCTACGAGCAGTACTTC.

The chain couples TRBV20-1 to TRBJ1-4; possible D gene TRBD1, 5 bases. The germline V gene encodes CDR1 DFQATT and CDR2 SNEGSKA (reference sequence). Trimming took 7 bases from V and 6 from J, leaving 12 bases between them. The CDR3 covers 12 residues. Here the CDR3 reads CSGGASDEKLFF. CDR3 DNA sequence: TGCAGTGGCGGGGCTAGTGATGAAAAACTGTTTTTT.

This clonotype was counted many times. The chain employs TRBV7-3 and TRBJ2-5, with D possibly being TRBD1 or TRBD2 (5 bases each). The germline gives CDR1 SGHTA, CDR2 FQGTGA. Deletions cut 6 bases from V and 5 bases from J, with 13 bases between. This CDR3 contains 13 residues. The CDR3 coding sequence is TGTGCCAGCAGTACCGGGGCCCAGGAGACCCAGTACTTC. It encodes CASSTGAQETQYF. The variable domain in full, with the rest retrieved from reference TRBV7-3 and TRBJ2-5, is GAGVSQTPSNKVTEKGKYVELRCDPISGHTALYWYRQSLGQGPEFLIYFQGTGAADDSGLPNDRFFAVRPEGSVSTLKIQRTERGDSAVYLCASSTGAQETQYFGPGTRLLVL.

This clonotype was seen at least ten times. The chain uses TRBV12-3 or TRBV12-4 and TRBJ2-1; D is unclear. Trimming removed 2 bases from V and 7 bases from J, with 6 bases in between. This CDR3 has 12 amino acids. The CDR3 loop reads CASSLIGNEQFF. CDR3 DNA sequence: TGTGCCAGCAGTTTAATAGGGAATGAGCAGTTCTTC.

Regarding this clonotype: One end of the junction varies from germline; a read error may be responsible. J is TRBJ2-6 and V is TRBV24-1; D gene uncertain. The germline gives CDR1 KGHDR, CDR2 SFDVKD. The CDR3 has 16 amino acids. CDR3 residues: CTTSDTGIKGANVLTF. The CDR3, as DNA: TGTACCACCAGTGATACTGGGATTAAAGGGGCCAACGTCCTGACTTTC.

This clonotype appeared many times. The chain carries TRBV5-1 and TRBJ1-1; D ambiguous. The V gene lost 3 bases and the J gene lost 2 bases, with 20 bases spanning the gap. The germline gives CDR1 SGHRS, CDR2 YFSETQ. The CDR3 is 17 amino acids. This CDR3 is CASSSPGVQRGNTEAFF. DNA of the CDR3: TGCGCCAGCAGCTCCCCCGGAGTGCAACGAGGAAACACTGAAGCTTTCTTT.